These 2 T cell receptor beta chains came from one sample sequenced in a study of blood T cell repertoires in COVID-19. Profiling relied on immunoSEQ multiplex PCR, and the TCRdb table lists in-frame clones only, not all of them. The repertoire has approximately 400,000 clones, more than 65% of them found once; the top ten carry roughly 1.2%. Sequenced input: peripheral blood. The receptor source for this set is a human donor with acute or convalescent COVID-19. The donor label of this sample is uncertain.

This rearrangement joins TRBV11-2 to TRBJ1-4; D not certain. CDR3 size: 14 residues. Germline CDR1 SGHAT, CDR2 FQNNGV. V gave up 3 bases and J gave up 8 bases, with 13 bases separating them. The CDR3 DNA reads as TGTGCCAGCAGCTTTCTCCGGTTCGGGGAAAAACTGTTTTTT. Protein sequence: CASSFLRFGEKLFF.

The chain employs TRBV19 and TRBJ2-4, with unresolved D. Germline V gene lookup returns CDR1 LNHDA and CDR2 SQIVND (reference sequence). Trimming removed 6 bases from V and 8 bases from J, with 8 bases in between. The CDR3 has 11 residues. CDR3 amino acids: CASRLGDIQYF. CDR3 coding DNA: TGTGCCAGTAGGCTGGGCGACATTCAGTACTTC.